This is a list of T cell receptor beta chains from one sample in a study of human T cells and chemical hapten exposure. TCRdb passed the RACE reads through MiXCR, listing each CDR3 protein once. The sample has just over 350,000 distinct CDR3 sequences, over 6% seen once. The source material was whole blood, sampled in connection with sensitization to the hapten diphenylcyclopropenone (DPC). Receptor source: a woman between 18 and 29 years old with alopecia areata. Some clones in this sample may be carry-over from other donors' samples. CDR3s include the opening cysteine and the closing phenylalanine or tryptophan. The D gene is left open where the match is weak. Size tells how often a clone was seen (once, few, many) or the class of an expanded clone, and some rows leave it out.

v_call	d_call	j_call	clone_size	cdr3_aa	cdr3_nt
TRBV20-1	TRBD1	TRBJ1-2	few	CSARRTGRLYGYTF	TGCAGTGCTAGGAGGACAGGGCGCCTCTATGGCTACACCTTC
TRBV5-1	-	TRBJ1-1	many	CASSRRQSTEAFF	TGCGCCAGCAGCAGAAGACAGAGCACTGAAGCTTTCTTT
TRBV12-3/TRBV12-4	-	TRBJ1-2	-	CASSNAYGYTF	TGTGCCAGTTCGAACGCTTATGGCTACACCTTC
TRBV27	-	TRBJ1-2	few	CASSLEGGAYGYTF	TGTGCCAGCAGTTTGGAAGGAGGGGCCTATGGCTACACCTTC
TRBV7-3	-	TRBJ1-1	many	CASSLRGVGEAFF	TGTGCCAGCAGCCTAAGGGGGGTTGGTGAAGCTTTCTTT
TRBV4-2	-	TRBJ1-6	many	CASSQDQAPLHF	TGTGCCAGCAGCCAAGATCAAGCACCCCTCCACTTT
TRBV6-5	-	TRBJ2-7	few	CASSYSEGAYEQYF	TGTGCCAGCAGTTACTCGGAGGGGGCGTACGAGCAGTACTTC
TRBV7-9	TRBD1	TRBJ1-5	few	CASSGSPGQGSNQPQHF	TGTGCCAGCAGCGGGAGTCCGGGACAGGGGAGCAATCAGCCCCAGCATTTT
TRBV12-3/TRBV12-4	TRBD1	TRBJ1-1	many	CASSPSGGLVEAFF	TGTGCCAGCAGCCCCTCAGGGGGCCTTGTTGAAGCTTTCTTT
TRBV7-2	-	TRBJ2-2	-	CASTPDTNTGELFF	TGTGCCAGCACCCCGGACACCAACACCGGGGAGCTGTTTTTT
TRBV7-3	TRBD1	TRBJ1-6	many	CASSRQGNNSPLHF	TGTGCCAGCAGCCGACAGGGAAATAATTCACCCCTCCACTTT
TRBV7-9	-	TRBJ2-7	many	CASSPNLVYEQYF	TGTGCCAGCAGCCCGAACTTAGTGTACGAGCAGTACTTC
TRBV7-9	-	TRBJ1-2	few	CASSLPAGDGSGYTF	TGTGCCAGCAGCTTACCAGCGGGCGATGGGAGCGGCTACACCTTC
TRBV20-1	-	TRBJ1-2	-	CSAPSGQDGYTF	TGCAGTGCTCCTTCCGGGCAGGATGGCTACACCTTC
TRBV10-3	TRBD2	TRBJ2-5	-	CAISDSGGARETQYF	TGTGCCATCAGTGACAGCGGGGGGGCCCGGGAGACCCAGTACTTC
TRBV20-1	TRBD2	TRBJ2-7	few	CSARDSLAGGEQYF	TGCAGTGCTAGAGATTCACTAGCGGGGGGCGAGCAGTACTTC
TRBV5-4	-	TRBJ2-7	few	CASSLGWGGDSTYEQYF	TGTGCCAGCAGCCTAGGGTGGGGCGGGGACTCAACCTACGAGCAGTACTTC
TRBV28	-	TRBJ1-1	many	CASSFPYKNTEAFF	TGTGCCAGCAGTTTCCCTTACAAGAACACTGAAGCTTTCTTT
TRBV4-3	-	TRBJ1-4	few	CASSQDPGVIEKLFF	TGCGCCAGCAGCCAAGATCCGGGGGTTATTGAAAAACTGTTTTTT